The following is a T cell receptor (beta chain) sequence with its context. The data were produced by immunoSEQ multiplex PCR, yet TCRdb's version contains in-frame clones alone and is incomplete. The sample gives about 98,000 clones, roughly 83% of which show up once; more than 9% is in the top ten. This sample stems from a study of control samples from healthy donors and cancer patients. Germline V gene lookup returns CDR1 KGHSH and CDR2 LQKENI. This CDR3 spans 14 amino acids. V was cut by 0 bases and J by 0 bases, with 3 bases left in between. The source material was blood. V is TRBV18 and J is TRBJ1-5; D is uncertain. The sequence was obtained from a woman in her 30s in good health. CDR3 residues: CASSPPFSNQPQHF. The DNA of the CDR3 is TGTGCCAGCTCACCACCTTTTAGCAATCAGCCCCAGCATTTT.